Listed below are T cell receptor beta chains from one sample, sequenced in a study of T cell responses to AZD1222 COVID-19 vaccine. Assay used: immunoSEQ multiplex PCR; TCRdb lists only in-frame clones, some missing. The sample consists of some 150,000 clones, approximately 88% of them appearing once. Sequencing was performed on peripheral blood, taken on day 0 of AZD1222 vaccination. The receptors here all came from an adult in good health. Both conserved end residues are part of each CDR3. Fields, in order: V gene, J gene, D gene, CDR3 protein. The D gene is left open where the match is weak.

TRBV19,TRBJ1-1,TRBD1,CASTTGQMNTEAFF
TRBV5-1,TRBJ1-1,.,CASSAPSTEAFF
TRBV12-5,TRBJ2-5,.,CASGLAVSETQYF
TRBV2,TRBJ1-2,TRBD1,CASSELGTGGDGYTF
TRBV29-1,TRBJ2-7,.,CSVDLVPAYEQYF
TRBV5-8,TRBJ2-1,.,CASSPRGPHDEQFF
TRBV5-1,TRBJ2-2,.,CASSLGGHTGELFF
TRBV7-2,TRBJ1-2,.,CASSLGTSYGYTF
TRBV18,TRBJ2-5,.,CASSPLLGGSPEETQYF
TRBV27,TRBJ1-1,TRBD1,CASSLKTGVDTEAFF
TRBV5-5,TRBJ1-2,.,CASSLGVANYGYTF
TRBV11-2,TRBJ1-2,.,CASSLGTAIYGYTF
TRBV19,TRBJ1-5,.,CASRRGRDNQPQHF
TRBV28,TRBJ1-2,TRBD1,CASSDRGYGYTF
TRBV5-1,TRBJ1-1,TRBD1,CASVLGTGGFTEAFF
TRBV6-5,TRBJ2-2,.,CASRASGGELFF
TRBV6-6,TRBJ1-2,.,CASSYGGSLSGYTF
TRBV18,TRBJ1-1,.,CASSLTHDDRSAFF
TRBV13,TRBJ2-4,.,CASSFSAGPNIQYF
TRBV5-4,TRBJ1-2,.,CASSLVQGGYTF
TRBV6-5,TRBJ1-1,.,CASSTGPTEAFF
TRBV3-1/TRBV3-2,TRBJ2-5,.,CASSQDELLQETQYF
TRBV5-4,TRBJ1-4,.,CASSREVGGEKLFF
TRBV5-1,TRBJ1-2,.,CASSLDGGYGYTF
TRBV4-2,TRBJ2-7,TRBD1,CASSHPGTGRSYEQYF
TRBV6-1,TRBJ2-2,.,CASSEAGGGELFF
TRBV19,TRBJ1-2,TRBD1,CASSGTGTANYGYTF
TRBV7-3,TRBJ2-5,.,CASSPGFVVETQYF
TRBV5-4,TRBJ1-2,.,CASSLDGYGYTF
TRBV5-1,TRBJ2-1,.,CASSWVGVVGQAGGEQFF
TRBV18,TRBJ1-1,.,CASSPLRELVNTEAFF
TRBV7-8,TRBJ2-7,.,CASSLAMGGYEQYF
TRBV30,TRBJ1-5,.,CAWSQDRSSNQPQHF
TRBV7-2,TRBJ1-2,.,CASSIRLTGGYTF
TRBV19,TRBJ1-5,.,CASNDVLSRPQHF
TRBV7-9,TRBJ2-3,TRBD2,CASSDPGLAGGSTDTQYF
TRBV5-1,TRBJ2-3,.,CASSLSADTQYF
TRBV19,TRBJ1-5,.,CASRDRAYSNQPQHF
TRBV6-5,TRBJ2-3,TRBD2,CASAGGRGLTDTQYF
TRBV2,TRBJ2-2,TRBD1,CASRAGTGETGELFF
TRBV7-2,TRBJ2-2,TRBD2,CASSLRGGNTGELFF
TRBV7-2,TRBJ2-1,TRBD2,CASSYLAGVNNEQFF
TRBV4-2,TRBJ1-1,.,CASSQGGETSNTEAFF
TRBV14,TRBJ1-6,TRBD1,CASSPGDRIKETYNSPLHF
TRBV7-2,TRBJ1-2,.,CASSSAGVNYGYTF